The rows below give T cell receptor beta chains drawn from one sample of a study of identical twins. Via MiXCR, TCRdb re-called the 5' RACE reads, giving one row per CDR3 protein. The sample carries fewer than 250,000 distinct CDR3 sequences, roughly a tenth recorded once. The source material was memory (CD45RO+) T cells sorted from blood. The source of these receptors is a young woman in good health. CDR3s include the opening cysteine and the closing phenylalanine or tryptophan. Each record gives: CDR3 length, V gene, D gene, J gene, clone size, CDR3 DNA, CDR3 protein. A D gene is named only where the DNA matches it firmly. The size entry is marked missing in some rows and otherwise reads once, few, many or a size class.

CDR3 length: 15; V gene: TRBV5-1; D gene: NA; J gene: TRBJ2-5; clone size: few; CDR3 DNA: TGCGCCAGCAGCTTGGTACAGGGCGGCCAAGAGACCCAGTACTTC; CDR3 protein: CASSLVQGGQETQYF
CDR3 length: 15; V gene: TRBV20-1; D gene: NA; J gene: TRBJ1-3; clone size: NA; CDR3 DNA: TGCAGTGCACCTGCACGGGCGAGCTCTGGAAACACCATATATTTT; CDR3 protein: CSAPARASSGNTIYF
CDR3 length: 15; V gene: TRBV6-1; D gene: TRBD2; J gene: TRBJ2-7; clone size: few; CDR3 DNA: TGTGCCAGCGAATCACGGGGGGGCCGTTCGGACGAGCAGTACTTC; CDR3 protein: CASESRGGRSDEQYF
CDR3 length: 14; V gene: TRBV20-1; D gene: TRBD1; J gene: TRBJ2-5; clone size: many; CDR3 DNA: TGCAGTGCTAGCTTAGGACAGGGGATAGAGACCCAGTACTTC; CDR3 protein: CSASLGQGIETQYF
CDR3 length: 16; V gene: TRBV5-1; D gene: TRBD1; J gene: TRBJ2-5; clone size: NA; CDR3 DNA: TGCGCCAGCAGCTTGGCTACACAGGGGGCCCAAGAGACCCAGTACTTC; CDR3 protein: CASSLATQGAQETQYF
CDR3 length: 15; V gene: TRBV5-1; D gene: NA; J gene: TRBJ2-7; clone size: NA; CDR3 DNA: TGCGCCAGCAGCTTGCATGGTGCAGGGCCCTACGGGCAGTACTTC; CDR3 protein: CASSLHGAGPYGQYF
CDR3 length: 11; V gene: TRBV3-1; D gene: NA; J gene: TRBJ2-1; clone size: few; CDR3 DNA: TGTGCCAGCAGCCAAGCTAATGAGCAGTTCTTC; CDR3 protein: CASSQANEQFF
CDR3 length: 13; V gene: TRBV3-1; D gene: NA; J gene: TRBJ1-2; clone size: few; CDR3 DNA: TGTGCCAGCAGCCAAGCGGGCCACCAGCTAGTCACCTTC; CDR3 protein: CASSQAGHQLVTF
CDR3 length: 12; V gene: TRBV20-1; D gene: TRBD1; J gene: TRBJ1-2; clone size: many; CDR3 DNA: TGCAGTGCCAAACAGGGGGATGGAGGCTACACCTTC; CDR3 protein: CSAKQGDGGYTF
CDR3 length: 13; V gene: TRBV7-3; D gene: NA; J gene: TRBJ1-3; clone size: few; CDR3 DNA: TGTGCCAGCAGCTCAGGCGTTGGAAACACCATATATTTT; CDR3 protein: CASSSGVGNTIYF
CDR3 length: 13; V gene: TRBV12-3/TRBV12-4; D gene: NA; J gene: TRBJ2-5; clone size: many; CDR3 DNA: TGTGCCAGCAGTTGGGACTCCCAAGAGACCCAGTACTTC; CDR3 protein: CASSWDSQETQYF
CDR3 length: 15; V gene: TRBV7-7; D gene: NA; J gene: TRBJ2-5; clone size: NA; CDR3 DNA: TGTGCTAGCAGCTTAGCACCAGGGGAGGTCGAGACCCAGTACTTC; CDR3 protein: CASSLAPGEVETQYF
CDR3 length: 15; V gene: TRBV7-2; D gene: NA; J gene: TRBJ2-1; clone size: NA; CDR3 DNA: TGTGCCAGCAGCTTCTCGGGTGGCACCTACAATGAGCAGTTCTTC; CDR3 protein: CASSFSGGTYNEQFF
CDR3 length: 13; V gene: TRBV12-3/TRBV12-4; D gene: NA; J gene: TRBJ1-6; clone size: few; CDR3 DNA: TGTGCCAGCAGTTTTGGAGCTAATTCACCCCTCCACTTT; CDR3 protein: CASSFGANSPLHF
CDR3 length: 12; V gene: TRBV6-1; D gene: NA; J gene: TRBJ1-1; clone size: few; CDR3 DNA: TGTGCCAGCAGTGTGATTAGGACTGAAGCTTTCTTT; CDR3 protein: CASSVIRTEAFF
CDR3 length: 15; V gene: TRBV15; D gene: NA; J gene: TRBJ1-2; clone size: many; CDR3 DNA: TGTGCCACCAGCAGAGATAGAAAGGGGTCGAATGGCTACACCTTC; CDR3 protein: CATSRDRKGSNGYTF
CDR3 length: 13; V gene: TRBV18; D gene: NA; J gene: TRBJ2-5; clone size: NA; CDR3 DNA: TGTGCCAGCTCACCTGACGGGGATGAGACCCAGTACTTC; CDR3 protein: CASSPDGDETQYF
CDR3 length: 15; V gene: TRBV20-1; D gene: NA; J gene: TRBJ2-1; clone size: NA; CDR3 DNA: TGCAGTGCTCACGGTATAGCGCCAGCCTACAATGAGCAGTTCTTC; CDR3 protein: CSAHGIAPAYNEQFF
CDR3 length: 14; V gene: TRBV5-6; D gene: NA; J gene: TRBJ2-5; clone size: NA; CDR3 DNA: TGTGCCAGCAGCTTGGGGCGCTACCAAGAGACCCAGTACTTC; CDR3 protein: CASSLGRYQETQYF
CDR3 length: 14; V gene: TRBV10-1; D gene: TRBD2; J gene: TRBJ2-1; clone size: NA; CDR3 DNA: TGCGCCAGCAGCTTTAAGCGGGGGGTGAATGAGCAGTTCTTC; CDR3 protein: CASSFKRGVNEQFF
CDR3 length: 13; V gene: TRBV7-2; D gene: NA; J gene: TRBJ2-1; clone size: few; CDR3 DNA: TGTGCCAGCAGCTTAGCGCATTTCGATGAGCAGTTCTTC; CDR3 protein: CASSLAHFDEQFF
CDR3 length: 14; V gene: TRBV6-2/TRBV6-3; D gene: NA; J gene: TRBJ1-1; clone size: NA; CDR3 DNA: TGTGCCAGCAGTTCCTCCTACCACAAGTTAGGGGCTTTCTTT; CDR3 protein: CASSSSYHKLGAFF
CDR3 length: 13; V gene: TRBV18; D gene: NA; J gene: TRBJ2-7; clone size: many; CDR3 DNA: TGTGCCAGCTCACCAACGGGGACCTACGAGCAGTACTTC; CDR3 protein: CASSPTGTYEQYF
CDR3 length: 16; V gene: TRBV5-5; D gene: TRBD2; J gene: TRBJ2-5; clone size: NA; CDR3 DNA: TGTGCCAGCAGTACTAGCGGGGTGATCATCCAAGAGACCCAGTACTTC; CDR3 protein: CASSTSGVIIQETQYF
CDR3 length: 13; V gene: TRBV12-3/TRBV12-4; D gene: NA; J gene: TRBJ1-5; clone size: many; CDR3 DNA: TGTGCCAGCAGGCAGGGTTACAATCAGCCCCAGCATTTT; CDR3 protein: CASRQGYNQPQHF
CDR3 length: 16; V gene: TRBV6-5; D gene: NA; J gene: TRBJ2-3; clone size: few; CDR3 DNA: TGTGCCAGCAGTTACACCGGGCCGGGGGCCGGAGATACGCAGTATTTT; CDR3 protein: CASSYTGPGAGDTQYF
CDR3 length: 15; V gene: TRBV10-2; D gene: NA; J gene: TRBJ2-1; clone size: many; CDR3 DNA: TGCGCCAGCAGTGAGTCGAATAACGCCGACAATGAGCAGTTCTTC; CDR3 protein: CASSESNNADNEQFF
CDR3 length: 15; V gene: TRBV29-1; D gene: TRBD1; J gene: TRBJ2-7; clone size: many; CDR3 DNA: TGCAGCGTTGAAGATCGGGCAGGGGGCATCAACGAGCAGTACTTC; CDR3 protein: CSVEDRAGGINEQYF
CDR3 length: 19; V gene: TRBV5-1; D gene: TRBD2; J gene: TRBJ2-3; clone size: few; CDR3 DNA: TGCGCCAGCAGCTTGGACGAGGCGGGGGGGCCCTCTAGCACAGATACGCAGTATTTT; CDR3 protein: CASSLDEAGGPSSTDTQYF
CDR3 length: 14; V gene: TRBV5-3; D gene: NA; J gene: TRBJ1-6; clone size: NA; CDR3 DNA: TGTGGCTATCCCGAGCCGCGGGTCGGTTCACCCCTCCACTTT; CDR3 protein: CGYPEPRVGSPLHF
CDR3 length: 15; V gene: TRBV5-1; D gene: NA; J gene: TRBJ2-2; clone size: NA; CDR3 DNA: TGCGCCAGCAGCTTACAGGCATCGAACACCGGGGAGCTGTTTTTT; CDR3 protein: CASSLQASNTGELFF
CDR3 length: 15; V gene: TRBV2; D gene: NA; J gene: TRBJ2-3; clone size: NA; CDR3 DNA: TGTGCCAGCAGTGTTGAGTCGGGAAGCACAGATACGCAGTATTTT; CDR3 protein: CASSVESGSTDTQYF
CDR3 length: 13; V gene: TRBV20-1; D gene: TRBD2; J gene: TRBJ2-1; clone size: few; CDR3 DNA: TGCAGTGCATGGACTAGCGGCTACAATGAGCAGTTCTTC; CDR3 protein: CSAWTSGYNEQFF
CDR3 length: 19; V gene: TRBV5-4; D gene: NA; J gene: TRBJ2-3; clone size: many; CDR3 DNA: TGTGCCAGCAGCTGGGGACGGCTTCCACCACCCTATAGCACAGATACGCAGTATTTT; CDR3 protein: CASSWGRLPPPYSTDTQYF
CDR3 length: 13; V gene: TRBV9; D gene: TRBD1; J gene: TRBJ1-2; clone size: NA; CDR3 DNA: TGTGCCAGCGGGAGACAGGGAATCTATGGCTACACCTTC; CDR3 protein: CASGRQGIYGYTF
CDR3 length: 14; V gene: TRBV5-5; D gene: TRBD2; J gene: TRBJ2-2; clone size: NA; CDR3 DNA: TGTGCCAGCAGCTTAAGCGGGAGGTCCGGGGAGCTGTTTTTT; CDR3 protein: CASSLSGRSGELFF
CDR3 length: 13; V gene: TRBV20-1; D gene: NA; J gene: TRBJ2-7; clone size: NA; CDR3 DNA: TGCAGTGCTAGCGGCGGATCCCACTACGAGCAGTACTTC; CDR3 protein: CSASGGSHYEQYF
CDR3 length: 14; V gene: TRBV20-1; D gene: NA; J gene: TRBJ2-7; clone size: NA; CDR3 DNA: TGCAGTGCTAGAGTCGAACGGGAGATACCCGAGCAGTACTTC; CDR3 protein: CSARVEREIPEQYF
CDR3 length: 15; V gene: TRBV7-9; D gene: TRBD2; J gene: TRBJ2-3; clone size: NA; CDR3 DNA: TGTGCCAGCAGCGGGACTAGCGGGATCGCAGATACGCAGTATTTT; CDR3 protein: CASSGTSGIADTQYF
CDR3 length: 15; V gene: TRBV20-1; D gene: TRBD2; J gene: TRBJ2-3; clone size: few; CDR3 DNA: TGCAGTGCTGTAATGGGCGGGAGGGCCCCAGATACGCAGTATTTT; CDR3 protein: CSAVMGGRAPDTQYF
CDR3 length: 14; V gene: TRBV9; D gene: NA; J gene: TRBJ2-1; clone size: NA; CDR3 DNA: TGTGCCAGCAGCGTAGCTCCTAGCAACAATGAGCAGTTCTTC; CDR3 protein: CASSVAPSNNEQFF
CDR3 length: 14; V gene: TRBV2; D gene: NA; J gene: TRBJ2-3; clone size: few; CDR3 DNA: TGTGCCAGCAGTGAGAGTGGTTTGACAGATACGCAGTATTTT; CDR3 protein: CASSESGLTDTQYF
CDR3 length: 14; V gene: TRBV12-3/TRBV12-4; D gene: NA; J gene: TRBJ1-2; clone size: few; CDR3 DNA: TGTGCCAGCAGTAAGGGAGGGTGGGACTATGGCTACACCTTC; CDR3 protein: CASSKGGWDYGYTF
CDR3 length: 14; V gene: TRBV6-1; D gene: NA; J gene: TRBJ2-1; clone size: many; CDR3 DNA: TGTGCCAGCAGTGGACTAGTGCTTGGGGATGAGCAGTTCTTC; CDR3 protein: CASSGLVLGDEQFF
CDR3 length: 18; V gene: TRBV11-2; D gene: TRBD2; J gene: TRBJ2-5; clone size: NA; CDR3 DNA: TGTGCCAGCAGCTTAGGATTACTAGCGGGAGGCGGCAGAGAGACCCAGTACTTC; CDR3 protein: CASSLGLLAGGGRETQYF
CDR3 length: 15; V gene: TRBV20-1; D gene: TRBD1; J gene: TRBJ2-7; clone size: few; CDR3 DNA: TGCAGTGCTTCTGATAGGGACAGGGGGTCCTACGAGCAGTACTTC; CDR3 protein: CSASDRDRGSYEQYF
CDR3 length: 12; V gene: TRBV20-1; D gene: NA; J gene: TRBJ1-5; clone size: NA; CDR3 DNA: TGCAGTGCTGGCGGAAACAATCAGCCCCAGCATTTT; CDR3 protein: CSAGGNNQPQHF
CDR3 length: 15; V gene: TRBV20-1; D gene: TRBD2; J gene: TRBJ2-2; clone size: many; CDR3 DNA: TGCAGTGCTAGAGTTAGCGGGAGAGAAACCGGGGAGCTGTTTTTT; CDR3 protein: CSARVSGRETGELFF
CDR3 length: 13; V gene: TRBV7-9; D gene: NA; J gene: TRBJ2-4; clone size: many; CDR3 DNA: TGTGCCAGCAGCTTAGCTAGCGCAAACATTCAGTACTTC; CDR3 protein: CASSLASANIQYF
CDR3 length: 15; V gene: TRBV12-3/TRBV12-4; D gene: TRBD2; J gene: TRBJ2-1; clone size: NA; CDR3 DNA: TGTGCCAGCAGTTTAGCGGGAGGGCCCTACAATGAGCAGTTCTTC; CDR3 protein: CASSLAGGPYNEQFF
CDR3 length: 17; V gene: TRBV5-1; D gene: TRBD1; J gene: TRBJ1-2; clone size: few; CDR3 DNA: TGCGCCAGCAGCTTGGCCGGACAGGGGAGGATTGACTATGGCTACACCTTC; CDR3 protein: CASSLAGQGRIDYGYTF
CDR3 length: 14; V gene: TRBV6-5; D gene: TRBD2; J gene: TRBJ2-2; clone size: few; CDR3 DNA: TGTGCCAGCAGTTACTCGGGGACTAGCGGGGAGCTGTTTTTT; CDR3 protein: CASSYSGTSGELFF
CDR3 length: 15; V gene: TRBV20-1; D gene: NA; J gene: TRBJ1-3; clone size: few; CDR3 DNA: TGCAGTGCTAGAGATCCGGGGTTAGGAGGAAACACCATATATTTT; CDR3 protein: CSARDPGLGGNTIYF